This TCR beta chain originates from a study of graft-versus-host responses after intestinal transplantation. Study-wide background: Each transplant was multivisceral, liver-intestinal, or isolated intestinal. Anti-thymocyte globulin induction, then tacrolimus and steroids for about 3 years, went to all recipients. Whole-study results and caveats: Recipient marrow contained GvH clones, some of which appeared first in ileum or blood. Early post-transplant falls in HvG clones accompanied the peak levels of circulating GvH clones.

For this clone: Antigen unknown.

The ends were cut back, 4 bases at V and 4 bases at J, with 17 bases in the middle. Germline CDR1 reads SNHLY; CDR2 reads FYNNEI. The length of the CDR3 is 16 residues. Libraries were prepared by immunoSEQ multiplex PCR; TCRdb keeps only in-frame clonotypes and omits some of them. The profile shows 2,000 to 2,500 clones, 93% of them singletons. Material: PBMCs, obtained less than 20 days after intestinal transplant. The genes are TRBV2 and TRBJ1-3, with D perhaps matching TRBD1 (5 bases). This sequence originates from a human patient who received an intestinal transplant, so some T cells may come from the graft donor. Here the CDR3 DNA reads TGTGCCAGCAGTGGAGGTGGCGGGGCGCGCGGAAACACCATATATTTT. It translates to CASSGGGGARGNTIYF.